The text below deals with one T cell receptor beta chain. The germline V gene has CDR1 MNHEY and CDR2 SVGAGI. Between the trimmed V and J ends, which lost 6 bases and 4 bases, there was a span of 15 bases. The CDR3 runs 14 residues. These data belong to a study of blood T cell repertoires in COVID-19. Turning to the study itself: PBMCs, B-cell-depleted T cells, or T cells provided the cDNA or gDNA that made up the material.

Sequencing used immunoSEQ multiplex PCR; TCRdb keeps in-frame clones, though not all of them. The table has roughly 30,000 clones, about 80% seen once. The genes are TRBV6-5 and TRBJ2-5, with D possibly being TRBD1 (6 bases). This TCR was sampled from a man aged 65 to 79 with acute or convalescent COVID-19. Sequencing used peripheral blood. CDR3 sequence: CASSHRTARETQYF. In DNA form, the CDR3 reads TGTGCCAGCAGCCACCGGACAGCGAGAGAGACCCAGTACTTC.